The source of this T cell receptor beta chain is a study of blood T cell repertoires in COVID-19. As for the study in general: There were acute and convalescent COVID-19 samples, and they came from the United States, Italy and Spain. Nucleic acid was either cDNA or gDNA, and it came from T cells, B-cell-depleted T cells, or PBMCs.

This CDR3 region has 16 residues. Germline V gene data show CDR1 as LGHDT and CDR2 as YNNKEL (reference sequence). Trimming stripped 2 bases from V and 1 base from J, with 12 bases between. In the study's own analysis: Estimates of nucleated cell counts were drawn from the amplification of reference gene primers. The assay was immunoSEQ multiplex PCR, and TCRdb's table has in-frame clones only and misses some. The DNA was the basis for D and trimming; V, J and clone size are from that table. The sample includes 200,000 to 250,000 clones, 82% of them seen just once. The sample was peripheral blood. The chain uses TRBV3-1 (or the pseudogene TRBV3-2) and TRBJ2-1, with a weak D call TRBD2 (5 bases). This clonotype originated in a middle-aged woman with acute or convalescent COVID-19. CDR3 sequence (DNA): TGTGCCAGCAGCCAAAGCGGCTTATATTCCTACAATGAGCAGTTCTTC. The encoded protein is CASSQSGLYSYNEQFF.